This T cell receptor beta chain was documented in a study of OX40 agonist ivuxolimab in advanced cancers. Overall study context: In this cohort, patients received ivuxolimab, an agonistic anti-OX40 (CD134) antibody.

CDR1 SNHLY and CDR2 FYNNEI come from the germline V gene. This CDR3 contains 15 residues. Measured with immunoSEQ multiplex PCR; TCRdb has only the in-frame clones, and not every one. The sample has approximately 77,000 clones, roughly nine tenths seen once. Notes on this clone: The junction shows a germline mismatch at one end, possibly a read error.

The chain recombines TRBV2 with TRBJ1-5; D not certain. This receptor was obtained from an adult with an advanced solid tumor such as melanoma, head and neck, liver or kidney cancer. Material: CD4+ or CD8+ T cells sorted from blood, obtained in a trial of the OX40 agonist ivuxolimab. CDR3 residues: CASSKAGLGDQPQHF. CDR3 DNA: TGTGCCAGCAGTAAAGCGGGGTTGGGCGATCAGCCCCAGCATTTT.